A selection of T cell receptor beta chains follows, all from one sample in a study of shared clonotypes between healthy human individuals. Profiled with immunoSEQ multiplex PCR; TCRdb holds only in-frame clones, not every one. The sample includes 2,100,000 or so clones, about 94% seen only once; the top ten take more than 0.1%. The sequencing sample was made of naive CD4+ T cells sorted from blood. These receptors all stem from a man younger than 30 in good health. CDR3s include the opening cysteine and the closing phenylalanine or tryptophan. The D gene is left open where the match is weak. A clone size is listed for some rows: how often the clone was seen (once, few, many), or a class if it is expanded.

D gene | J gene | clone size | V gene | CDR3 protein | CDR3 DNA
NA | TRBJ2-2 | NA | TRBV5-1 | CASFRDQNTGELFF | TGCGCCAGCTTCCGGGACCAGAACACCGGGGAGCTGTTTTTT
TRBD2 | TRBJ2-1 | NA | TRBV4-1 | CASSPGLASEQFF | TGCGCCAGCAGCCCGGGACTAGCTTCCGAGCAGTTCTTC
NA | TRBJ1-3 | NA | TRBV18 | CASSPRNTINSGNTIYF | TGTGCCAGCTCACCACGAAATACTATTAACTCTGGAAACACCATATATTTT
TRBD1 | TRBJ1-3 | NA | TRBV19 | CASQRTGGAGNTIYF | TGTGCCAGTCAGAGGACAGGGGGGGCTGGAAACACCATATATTTT
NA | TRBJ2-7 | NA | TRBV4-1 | CASSWGEGNPFYEQYF | TGCGCCAGCAGCTGGGGCGAGGGTAACCCTTTCTACGAGCAGTACTTC
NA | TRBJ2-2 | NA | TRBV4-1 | CASSQALGSNTGELFF | TGCGCCAGCAGCCAAGCCTTGGGATCGAACACCGGGGAGCTGTTTTTT
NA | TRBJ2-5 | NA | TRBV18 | CASSPLASQETQYF | TGTGCCAGCTCACCTCTAGCGTCCCAAGAGACCCAGTACTTC
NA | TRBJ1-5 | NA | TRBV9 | CASSPYGIRQPQHF | TGTGCCAGCAGCCCCTACGGGATCCGTCAGCCCCAGCATTTT
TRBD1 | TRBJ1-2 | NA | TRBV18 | CASSPGQGGYGYTF | TGTGCCAGCTCACCAGGACAGGGAGGATATGGCTACACCTTC
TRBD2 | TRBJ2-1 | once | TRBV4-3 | CASSQEIPGLAGIASSYNEQFF | TGCGCCAGCAGCCAAGAAATCCCGGGACTAGCGGGGATTGCGAGCTCCTACAATGAGCAGTTCTTC
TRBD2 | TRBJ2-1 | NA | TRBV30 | CAWSEPGLASFF | TGTGCCTGGAGTGAACCGGGACTAGCGTCGTTCTTC
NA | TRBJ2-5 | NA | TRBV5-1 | CASSLVWGETQYF | TGCGCCAGCAGCTTGGTCTGGGGGGAGACCCAGTACTTC
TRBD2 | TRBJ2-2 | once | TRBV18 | CASSPGLGLANTGELFF | TGTGCCAGCTCACCCGGCTTGGGACTAGCGAACACCGGGGAGCTGTTTTTT
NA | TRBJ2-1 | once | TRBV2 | CASSEFPGNEQFF | TGTGCCAGCAGTGAATTCCCGGGCAATGAGCAGTTCTTC
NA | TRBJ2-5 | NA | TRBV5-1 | CASRAGSPETQYF | TGCGCCAGCAGGGCCGGGAGCCCAGAGACCCAGTACTTC
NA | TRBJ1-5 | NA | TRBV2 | CASSGKQSNQPQHF | TGTGCCAGCAGTGGAAAACAGAGCAATCAGCCCCAGCATTTT
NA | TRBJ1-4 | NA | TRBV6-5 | CASSSPGRAEEKLFF | TGTGCCAGCAGCTCACCTGGCAGGGCGGAAGAAAAACTGTTTTTT
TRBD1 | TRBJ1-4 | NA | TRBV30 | CACRWTGGGKLFF | TGTGCCTGCCGGTGGACAGGGGGCGGAAAACTGTTTTTT
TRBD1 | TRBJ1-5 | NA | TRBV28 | CASSRTGGQYSNQPQHF | TGTGCCAGCAGTCGGACAGGAGGACAATATAGCAATCAGCCCCAGCATTTT
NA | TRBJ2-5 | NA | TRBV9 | CASSVAGTHQETQYF | TGTGCCAGCAGCGTAGCGGGAACCCACCAAGAGACCCAGTACTTC
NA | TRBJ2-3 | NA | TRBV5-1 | CASSKAPTDTQYF | TGCGCCAGCAGCAAGGCTCCTACAGATACGCAGTATTTT
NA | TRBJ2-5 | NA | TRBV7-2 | CASSLGRGGGRETQYF | TGTGCCAGCAGCTTAGGGCGTGGCGGTGGTCGAGAGACCCAGTACTTC
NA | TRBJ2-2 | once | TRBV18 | CASSRLGPGQRFPGELFF | TGTGCCAGCTCACGCCTAGGGCCAGGACAGCGGTTTCCCGGGGAGCTGTTTTTT
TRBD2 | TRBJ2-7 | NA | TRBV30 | CARSGGRSYEQYF | TGTGCCAGAAGCGGGGGCCGGTCCTACGAGCAGTACTTC
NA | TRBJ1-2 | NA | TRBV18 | CASSPEDGFGYTF | TGTGCCAGCTCACCGGAGGATGGTTTTGGCTACACCTTC
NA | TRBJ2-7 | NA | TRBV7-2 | CASSPPGGLARYEQYF | TGTGCCAGCAGCCCCCCTGGCGGGCTAGCGCGATACGAGCAGTACTTC
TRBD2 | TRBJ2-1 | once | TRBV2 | CASSRSGLASYNEQFF | TGTGCCAGCAGTAGGTCGGGACTAGCGTCTTACAATGAGCAGTTCTTC
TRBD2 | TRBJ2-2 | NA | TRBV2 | CATQLERGTGELFF | TGTGCCACGCAGCTAGAGCGGGGGACCGGGGAGCTGTTTTTT
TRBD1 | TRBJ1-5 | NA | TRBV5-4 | CASSEGQGANQPQHF | TGTGCCAGCAGCGAGGGACAGGGGGCCAATCAGCCCCAGCATTTT
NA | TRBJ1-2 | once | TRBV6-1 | CASSERQTYGYTF | TGTGCCAGCAGTGAACGACAGACCTATGGCTACACCTTC
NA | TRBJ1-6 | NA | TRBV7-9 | CASSLGRQGNSPLHF | TGTGCCAGCAGCTTAGGCAGGCAGGGAAATTCACCCCTCCACTTT
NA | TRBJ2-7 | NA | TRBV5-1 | CASSLTGQNYEQYF | TGCGCCAGCAGCTTAACAGGACAGAACTACGAGCAGTACTTC
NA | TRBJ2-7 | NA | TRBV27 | CASSSPGAGQYF | TGTGCCAGCAGTTCCCCCGGGGCTGGGCAGTACTTC